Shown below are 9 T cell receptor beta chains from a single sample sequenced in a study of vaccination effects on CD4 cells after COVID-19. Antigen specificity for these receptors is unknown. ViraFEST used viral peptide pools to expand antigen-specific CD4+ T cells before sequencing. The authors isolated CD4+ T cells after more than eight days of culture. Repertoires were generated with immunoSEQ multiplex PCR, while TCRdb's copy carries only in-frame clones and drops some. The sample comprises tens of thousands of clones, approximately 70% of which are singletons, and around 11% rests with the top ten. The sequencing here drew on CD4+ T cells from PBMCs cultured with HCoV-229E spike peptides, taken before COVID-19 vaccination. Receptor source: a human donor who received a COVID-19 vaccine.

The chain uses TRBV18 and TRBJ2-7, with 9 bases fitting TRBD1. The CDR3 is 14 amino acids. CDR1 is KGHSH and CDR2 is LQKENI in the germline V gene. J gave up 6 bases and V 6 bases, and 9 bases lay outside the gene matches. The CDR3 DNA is TGTGCCAGCTCCCCGGGACAGGGTGTTGGCGAGCAGTACTTC. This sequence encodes CASSPGQGVGEQYF.

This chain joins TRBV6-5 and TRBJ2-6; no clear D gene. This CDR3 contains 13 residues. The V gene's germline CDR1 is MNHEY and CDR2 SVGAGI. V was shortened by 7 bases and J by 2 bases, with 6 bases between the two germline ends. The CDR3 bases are TGTGCCAGCACGGAAACTGGGGCCAACGTCCTGACTTTC. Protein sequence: CASTETGANVLTF.

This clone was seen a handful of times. CDR3 protein: CASGPSGDSYNEQFF. CDR3 in DNA: TGTGCCAGCGGACCTAGCGGGGACTCCTACAATGAGCAGTTCTTC. V is TRBV11-2 and J is TRBJ2-1, with TRBD2 matching over 9 bases. V trimming: 8 bases; J trimming: 0 bases; junction bases outside the gene matches: 5. This CDR3 has 15 residues. Germline CDR1 reads SGHAT; CDR2 reads FQNNGV.

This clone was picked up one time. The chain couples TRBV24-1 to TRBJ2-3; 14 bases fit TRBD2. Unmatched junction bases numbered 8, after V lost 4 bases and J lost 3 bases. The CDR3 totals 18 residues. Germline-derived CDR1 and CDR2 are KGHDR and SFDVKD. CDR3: CATSELRLAGGPTDTQYF. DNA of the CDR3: TGTGCCACCAGTGAGTTAAGACTAGCGGGGGGGCCGACAGATACGCAGTATTTT.

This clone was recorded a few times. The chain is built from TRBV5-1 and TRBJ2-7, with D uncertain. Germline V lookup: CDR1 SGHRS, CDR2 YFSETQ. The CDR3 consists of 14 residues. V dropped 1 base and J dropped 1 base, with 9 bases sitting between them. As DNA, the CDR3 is TGCGCCAGCAGCTTGAGAACGGTATCCTACGAGCAGTACTTC. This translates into CASSLRTVSYEQYF.

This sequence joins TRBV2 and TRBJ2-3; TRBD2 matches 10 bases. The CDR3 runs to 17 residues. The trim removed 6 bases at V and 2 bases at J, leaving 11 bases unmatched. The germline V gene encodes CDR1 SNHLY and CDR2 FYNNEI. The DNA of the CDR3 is TGTGCCAGCAGAACTCCCCTAGCGGGGGCGCACACAGATACGCAGTATTTT. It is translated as CASRTPLAGAHTDTQYF.

The CDR3 coding sequence is TGTGCCAGCAGCCAAGATCTGGGGGAGGGCAGATTCTTC. Translating gives CASSQDLGEGRFF. V and J are TRBV3-1 (or the pseudogene TRBV3-2) and TRBJ2-1, with 7 positions matching TRBD2. CDR3 length: 13 amino acids. Germline V lookup: CDR1 LGHDT, CDR2 YNNKEL (reference sequence). V shed 0 bases, J shed 16 bases, and the junction held 9 bases outside the gene matches.

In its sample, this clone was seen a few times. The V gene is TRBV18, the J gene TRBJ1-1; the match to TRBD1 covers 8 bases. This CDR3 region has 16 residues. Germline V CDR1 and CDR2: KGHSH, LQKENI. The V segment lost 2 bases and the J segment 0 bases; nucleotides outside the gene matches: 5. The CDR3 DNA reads TGTGCCAGCTCACCAGGATCACAGGGGGTGAACACTGAAGCTTTCTTT. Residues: CASSPGSQGVNTEAFF.

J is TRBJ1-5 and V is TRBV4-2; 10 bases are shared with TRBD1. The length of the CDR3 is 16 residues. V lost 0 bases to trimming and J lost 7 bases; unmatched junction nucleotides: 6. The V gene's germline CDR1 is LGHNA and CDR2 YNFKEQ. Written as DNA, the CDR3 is TGTGCCAGCAGCCAAGACCGGGGACAGGGGCACCAGCCCCAGCATTTT. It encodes CASSQDRGQGHQPQHF.